The rows below give T cell receptor beta chains drawn from one sample of a study of blood T cell repertoires in COVID-19. Data came from immunoSEQ multiplex PCR; TCRdb stores just in-frame clones and leaves some out. The data contain approximately 300,000 clones, about 82% of them singletons. The sample taken for sequencing was peripheral blood. The origin of the receptors is a woman aged 45-59 years with acute or convalescent COVID-19. The CDR3 runs from the conserved cysteine through the conserved F or W. D genes are given only for firm matches. Where a row states a size, it is once, few, many or the class of an expanded clone; other rows omit it.

cdr3_aa cdr3_nt d_call v_call clone_size j_call
CASSPSSGGGGAFF TGTGCCAGCTCACCATCATCAGGAGGGGGGGGCGCTTTCTTT . TRBV18 . TRBJ1-1
CASSVKRDSYNEQFF TGTGCCAGCAGCGTTAAGCGGGACTCCTACAATGAGCAGTTCTTC TRBD2 TRBV9 . TRBJ2-1
CATGRSGANVLTF TGTGCCACCGGCAGGTCTGGGGCCAACGTCCTGACTTTC . TRBV4-2 . TRBJ2-6
CSLRAGGPKTQYF TGCAGCCTCAGAGCGGGAGGGCCGAAGACCCAGTACTTC TRBD2 TRBV29-1 . TRBJ2-5
CAWKLGQGALYSEQYF TGTGCCTGGAAATTGGGACAGGGGGCGCTTTATAGCGAGCAGTACTTC TRBD1 TRBV30 . TRBJ2-7
CASSPRQGNIYEQYF TGTGCCAGCAGCCCCCGACAGGGGAATATCTACGAGCAGTACTTC TRBD1 TRBV7-3 once TRBJ2-7
CASSLEVGVPYEQYF TGTGCCAGCAGCTTAGAGGTGGGAGTCCCCTACGAGCAGTACTTC . TRBV7-2 . TRBJ2-7
CASSARGWVLYEQYF TGTGCCAGCAGTGCGCGGGGGTGGGTTTTATACGAGCAGTACTTC TRBD2 TRBV2 . TRBJ2-7
CATSDSGQGSYEQYF TGTGCCACCAGTGATTCAGGACAGGGCTCCTACGAGCAGTACTTC TRBD1 TRBV24-1 . TRBJ2-7
CASSLDPSGAYEQYF TGTGCCAGCAGCTTAGATCCTAGCGGAGCCTACGAGCAGTACTTC TRBD2 TRBV11-2 once TRBJ2-7
CASSLRDRTSTKTYEQYF TGCGCCAGCAGCCTCCGGGACAGGACTTCAACAAAGACCTACGAGCAGTACTTC TRBD1 TRBV5-1 few TRBJ2-7
CASSVGQGGPYEQYF TGTGCCAGTAGTGTGGGACAGGGGGGTCCCTACGAGCAGTACTTC TRBD1 TRBV19 . TRBJ2-7
CSVGEGRGDTQYF TGCAGCGTTGGAGAGGGTCGGGGGGATACGCAGTATTTT . TRBV29-1 . TRBJ2-3
CASSGLAGDGTGELFF TGCGCCAGCAGCGGACTAGCGGGAGATGGGACCGGGGAGCTGTTTTTT TRBD2 TRBV10-2 . TRBJ2-2
CATSDSGLLNEQFF TGTGCCACCAGTGATTCTGGACTACTCAATGAGCAGTTCTTC . TRBV24-1 few TRBJ2-1
CASSLSWLAGLKSNEQFF TGTGCCAGCAGTTTATCGTGGCTAGCGGGACTCAAATCCAATGAGCAGTTCTTC TRBD2 TRBV27 . TRBJ2-1
CASSSRDRGRGEQFF TGTGCCAGCAGCTCCCGGGACAGGGGGCGCGGTGAGCAGTTCTTC TRBD1 TRBV7-9 . TRBJ2-1
CASSLSPGPGNTIYF TGTGCCAGCAGCTTATCTCCAGGTCCTGGAAACACCATATATTTT . TRBV7-2 . TRBJ1-3
CASSNTGEAFF TGTGCCAGCAGTAACACAGGTGAAGCTTTCTTT . TRBV6-5 . TRBJ1-1
CASSLDFVSGNTIYF TGTGCCAGCAGCTTGGACTTCGTGTCTGGAAACACCATATATTTT . TRBV5-4 . TRBJ1-3
CASSDSGRVRGELFF TGTGCCAGCAGTGATAGCGGGAGAGTTAGGGGGGAGCTGTTTTTT TRBD2 TRBV2 . TRBJ2-2
CASSFGMGANYGYTF TGTGCCAGCAGTTTCGGGATGGGAGCTAACTATGGCTACACCTTC . TRBV28 . TRBJ1-2
CASKGASGTYEQYF TGCGCCAGCAAAGGCGCTAGCGGAACCTACGAGCAGTACTTC TRBD2 TRBV10-2 . TRBJ2-7
CASSFQGRETQYF TGTGCCAGCAGCTTTCAGGGTAGAGAGACCCAGTACTTC . TRBV5-6 . TRBJ2-5
CSVDSRNTDTQYF TGCAGCGTTGACAGCAGGAACACAGATACGCAGTATTTT . TRBV29-1 . TRBJ2-3
CSASGGLASTDTQYF TGCAGTGCTAGTGGGGGACTAGCGAGCACAGATACGCAGTATTTT TRBD2 TRBV20-1 . TRBJ2-3
CASSLLGQGSGNTIYF TGTGCCAGCAGTTTATTGGGACAGGGCTCTGGAAACACCATATATTTT TRBD1 TRBV28 . TRBJ1-3
CATSDSRVAGVGTGELFF TGTGCCACCAGTGATTCGAGGGTAGCGGGAGTAGGCACCGGGGAGCTGTTTTTT TRBD2 TRBV24-1 once TRBJ2-2